The clone carrying this TCR beta chain was picked up many times. The data were obtained in a study of neurological immune-mediated disorders. Trimming at V came to 3 bases and at J to 3 bases, leaving 9 bases not matched to a gene. The germline gives CDR1 KGHSH, CDR2 LQKENI. The CDR3 loop spans 16 amino acids. TCRdb redid the calling of the 5' RACE reads with MiXCR, one entry per CDR3 protein. The profile shows more than 45,000 distinct CDR3 sequences, 3% to 4% of them singletons. The sample comprised PBMCs. This TCR derives from a man aged 35 to 55 with multiple sclerosis. J is TRBJ2-7 and V is TRBV18; 9 bases match TRBD1. CDR3 sequence: CASSPSPGQGFYEQYF. The CDR3, as DNA: TGTGCCAGCTCACCCTCACCGGGACAGGGTTTCTACGAGCAGTACTTC.